Shown below are 2 T cell receptor beta chains from a single sample sequenced in a study of shared clonotypes between healthy human individuals. The table came from immunoSEQ multiplex PCR; TCRdb's copy has only in-frame clones and leaves some out. The profile shows about 2,500,000 clones, roughly 92% of them singletons. The sample taken for sequencing was naive CD4+ T cells sorted from blood. The subset: CD45RA+ positively selected. These receptors originate from a young man in good health.

This clone was found once. Germline and junction disagree at one end, which may indicate a read error. The chain has TRBV30 and TRBJ2-7; D is unclear. The CDR3 runs to 12 residues. CDR1 GTSNPN and CDR2 SVGIG come from the germline V gene (reference sequence). The chain's CDR3 is CAWKVSPYKQYF. The CDR3 nucleotides read TGTGCCTGGAAGGTCAGCCCCTACAAGCAGTACTTC.

The CDR3 bases are TGTGCCAGCGCCATTTTGTACTCTGGAAACACCATATATTTT. Encoded protein: CASAILYSGNTIYF. J is TRBJ1-3 and V is TRBV6-1; D is unclear. From germline, CDR1 is MNHNS and CDR2 SASEGT. This CDR3 has 14 amino acids. V was trimmed by 8 bases and J by 0 bases, leaving 11 bases between them.